These T cell receptor beta chains were read from a single sample in a study of beta chain features in type 1 diabetes. Libraries were prepared by immunoSEQ multiplex PCR; TCRdb keeps only in-frame clonotypes and omits some of them. The sample includes about 360,000 clones, around 12% of them seen just once. The sequenced sample consisted of naive CD4+ T cells from blood. These receptor sequences come from a man aged 18 to 29 in good health. Each CDR3 is given with its conserved first and last residue. The D gene is left open where the match is weak. Expanded clones get a size class; other rows say once, few or many, or leave the size out.

V	length	D	size	CDR3
TRBV28	16	TRBD2	-	CASSSNGLADQETQYF
TRBV5-4	15	-	-	CASSQGGGMEYEQYF
TRBV9	14	-	-	CASSTGPRGVEAFF
TRBV7-9	16	-	few	CASSLGSSAGLYGYTF
TRBV2	13	-	few	CASKWGRGTEAFF
TRBV7-2	14	TRBD1	-	CASSLAGQVDEQFF
TRBV19	14	-	-	CASSSESGAHEQFF
TRBV5-6	13	TRBD1	few	CASSLSGQVFYTF
TRBV7-2	11	-	few	CASSLLYEQYF
TRBV2	13	-	-	CASRGLAKNIQYF
TRBV7-3	13	-	few	CASSSHLLGEQYF
TRBV18	16	TRBD2	-	CASSPPAGGVYNEQFF
TRBV5-4	14	TRBD1	once	CASSLDRGNYGYTF
TRBV7-6	13	TRBD2	few	CASSLAGLDVQFF
TRBV4-3	16	TRBD1	-	CASSQGVRGRIGELFF
TRBV5-4	14	-	few	CASSLDGRDYEQYF
TRBV5-1	13	-	few	CASSLGQYYEQYF
TRBV10-3	15	TRBD1	-	CAISEQGAQTYEQYF
TRBV28	14	TRBD1	-	CASSSPGQGNIQYF
TRBV27	14	TRBD2	few	CASSLAGAADTQYF
TRBV4-2	16	-	few	CASSQDIRYSDSPLHF
TRBV7-8	16	-	-	CASSKTRILAKNIQYF
TRBV19	16	TRBD1	-	CASSIPPGQANYEQYF
TRBV18	13	-	few	CASSSPTRGEQYF
TRBV4-1	13	-	-	CASSQGGSGELFF
TRBV25-1	13	-	few	CASSLTAGQPQHF
TRBV7-9	13	-	many	CASSFGRVSEQYF
TRBV7-8	15	-	few	CATRPPGLPGETQYF
TRBV30	18	TRBD2	-	CAWSTGTSGYIFQETQYF
TRBV7-2	16	TRBD1	-	CASIGSGTGGYNEQFF
TRBV18	15	-	-	CASSPSSGAVQPQHF
TRBV28	13	-	few	CASSSPDMRTQYF
TRBV15	18	TRBD1	-	CATSREPGTGPIMYGYTF
TRBV9	16	TRBD2	-	CASSTPGPSGGETQYF
TRBV7-2	17	TRBD2	few	CASSLGTLAGDGSTQYF
TRBV9	16	-	few	CASSVLAARRADTQYF
TRBV15	15	-	-	CATSRESGLGTEAFF
TRBV5-1	14	-	-	CASSIHGPGEQLFF
TRBV6-5	16	TRBD2	few	CASSSLSSGRWETQYF
TRBV29-1	14	TRBD1	few	CSVATEDRGSKLFF
TRBV7-2	15	-	-	CASSLSPAGLAEAFF
TRBV18	15	-	-	CASSPGTRGTDTQYF
TRBV29-1	14	-	-	CSVERHTGKNIQYF
TRBV15	17	TRBD1	few	CATSRVQGASSYNEQFF
TRBV4-2	16	TRBD2	few	CASSPGASGDTDTQYF
TRBV5-6	14	-	few	CASSADRNTGELFF
TRBV18	13	-	-	CASSLQENTEAFF
TRBV7-9	14	TRBD1	-	CASSLGDRGYGYTF
TRBV5-1	16	-	-	CASSPTGQTYTGELFF